This T cell receptor (beta chain) was captured in a study of blood T cell repertoires in COVID-19. Trimming shortened V by 3 bases and J by 5 bases, and 10 bases separated the two germline ends. Germline CDR1 reads SGHTA; CDR2 reads FQGNSA. The CDR3 totals 14 residues. In the original analysis: Reference gene primer amplification gave nucleated cell count estimates. The assay was immunoSEQ multiplex PCR, and TCRdb's table has in-frame clones only and misses some. Clone size and the V and J calls come from that table; the DNA yielded D and trimming. The sample comprises about 42,000 clones, roughly 87% of which are singletons, and approximately 23% rests with the top ten.

The sequence came from an elderly woman in a cohort sampled during active or convalescent COVID-19. What was sequenced was peripheral blood. The chain recombines TRBV7-2 with TRBJ2-2, with D tentatively TRBD2 (5 bases). CDR3 protein: CASSFVGVTGELFF. CDR3 bases: TGTGCCAGCAGCTTTGTCGGGGTGACCGGGGAGCTGTTTTTT.